This T cell receptor (beta chain) is from a study of blood T cell repertoires in COVID-19. Background on the study: Sites across the United States, Italy and Spain contributed samples from acute and convalescent COVID-19. T cells, B-cell-depleted T cells, or PBMCs supplied cDNA or gDNA.

The data were produced by immunoSEQ multiplex PCR, yet TCRdb's version contains in-frame clones alone and is incomplete. The table shows approximately 170,000 clones, with 85% to 90% occurring only once. Germline CDR1 and CDR2: MDHEN and SYDVKM. CDR3 length: 13 residues. Trimming removed 6 bases from V and 4 bases from J, with 12 bases in between. Details on this clone: The same CDR3 arises from other DNA sequences in this sample as well.

The chain carries TRBV28 and TRBJ1-1; possibly TRBD1 for D (5 bases). The sequencing sample was made of peripheral blood. The TCR originated in a woman at least 80 years old in a cohort sampled during active or convalescent COVID-19. The CDR3 DNA is TGTGCCAGCAGCTTCAGGGTAGGCACTGAAGCTTTCTTT. Translated, it gives CASSFRVGTEAFF.